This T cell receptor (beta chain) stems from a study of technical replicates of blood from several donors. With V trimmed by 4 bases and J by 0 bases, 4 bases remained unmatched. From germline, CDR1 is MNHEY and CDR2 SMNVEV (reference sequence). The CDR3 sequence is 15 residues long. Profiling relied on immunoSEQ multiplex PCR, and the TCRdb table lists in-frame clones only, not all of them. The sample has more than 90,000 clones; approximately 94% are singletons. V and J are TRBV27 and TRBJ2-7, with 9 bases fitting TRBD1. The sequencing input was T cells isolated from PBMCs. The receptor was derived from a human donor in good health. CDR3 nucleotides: TGTGCCAGCAGTTCCCCGGGACAGGGCTCCTACGAGCAGTACTTC. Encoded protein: CASSSPGQGSYEQYF.